The T cell receptor beta chain under discussion was sequenced for a study of Ad26.COV2.S vaccination and SARS-CoV-2 variants. Study summary: In the study, Ad26.COV2.S was injected intramuscularly once, or twice 56 days apart.

Details on this clone: Its antigen is not identified.

Germline V CDR1 and CDR2: SGHTA, FQGNSA. After removal of 4 bases from V and 2 bases from J, the junction contained 4 bases not matched to a gene. CDR3 length equals 15 residues. The study's findings and limits: Responses of spike-specific T cells (both CD8+ and CD4+) reportedly showed substantial breadth after vaccination.

Treatment given: roughly 18 received Ad26.COV2.S at low or high dose, single or two shots; about 5 received placebo; per-sample allocation not given. Day 63 after the first vaccine or placebo injection was the time point for sampling. TCRdb's table, derived via immunoSEQ multiplex PCR, lists solely in-frame clones and lacks some. The repertoire has over 450,000 clones, nearly 90% of them found once; the top ten carry 1.7%. J is TRBJ2-7 and V is TRBV7-2, with 11 bases fitting TRBD1. This clonotype was obtained from a person aged 18-65 years who received the Ad26.COV2.S COVID-19 vaccine or a placebo. The sequencing here drew on peripheral blood, taken in a trial of Ad26.COV2.S vaccine versus placebo. CDR3 residues: CASSSRTGGTYEQYF. CDR3 coding DNA: TGTGCCAGCAGCTCAAGGACAGGGGGCACCTACGAGCAGTACTTC.